The rows below give T cell receptor beta chains drawn from one sample of a study of blood T cell repertoires in COVID-19. TCRdb's table, derived via immunoSEQ multiplex PCR, lists solely in-frame clones and lacks some. The repertoire includes about 150,000 clones, 84% of them detected once, and approximately 9.4% sits in the top ten. Sequencing was carried out using peripheral blood. The receptors shown here come from a woman between 45 and 65 years old with acute or convalescent COVID-19. CDR3s include the opening cysteine and the closing phenylalanine or tryptophan. D genes are given only for firm matches. Clone size is shown for a subset of rows, as once, few, many or a class of expanded clone.

d_call	clone_size	j_call	v_call	cdr3_nt	cdr3_aa
NA	NA	TRBJ1-5	TRBV30	TGTGCCTGGAGTGAGGGACACGGGAAATCGCCCCAGCATTTT	CAWSEGHGKSPQHF
TRBD1	NA	TRBJ1-1	TRBV19	TGTGCCAGTAGCCGGACAGGGGGCGGCAAGAACACTGAAGCTTTCTTT	CASSRTGGGKNTEAFF
NA	NA	TRBJ1-3	TRBV15	TGTGCCACCAGCAGAGTGGCAGGCTCTGGAAACACCATATATTTT	CATSRVAGSGNTIYF
NA	once	TRBJ1-6	TRBV6-5	TGTGCCAGCATACCGGGTGCCTATAATTCACCCCTCCACTTT	CASIPGAYNSPLHF
TRBD2	NA	TRBJ2-3	TRBV5-4	TGTGCCAGCAGCAACCCGGGACTAGCGGGAGTCGGGGCAGATACGCAGTATTTT	CASSNPGLAGVGADTQYF
TRBD1	NA	TRBJ2-7	TRBV7-2	TGTGCCAGCAGCTTAGGATTCGGACAGGGCTACGAGCAGTACTTC	CASSLGFGQGYEQYF
NA	NA	TRBJ2-3	TRBV10-3	TGTGCCATCAGTGACCCAGCAGATACGCAGTATTTT	CAISDPADTQYF
NA	NA	TRBJ2-7	TRBV21-1	TGTGCCAGCAGCAAAGTTACGTACGGACAGGGAAGGCTCGAGCAGTACTTC	CASSKVTYGQGRLEQYF
TRBD2	NA	TRBJ2-3	TRBV7-9	TGTGCCAGCAGCCTGGGACTAGCGGGGGGGACAGATACGCAGTATTTT	CASSLGLAGGTDTQYF
NA	NA	TRBJ2-1	TRBV28	TGTGCCAGCAGTTTGGGGGGATATCAGTTCTTC	CASSLGGYQFF
NA	NA	TRBJ2-7	TRBV6-5	TGTGCCAGCAGCCGGGGACGGGGGGCATACGAGCAGTACTTC	CASSRGRGAYEQYF
TRBD1	NA	TRBJ2-7	TRBV5-1	TGCGCCAGCAGCTCGAGACAGGGAACATCCTACGAGCAGTACTTC	CASSSRQGTSYEQYF
TRBD2	NA	TRBJ2-3	TRBV4-3	TGCGCCAGCACACTCCATTCCGGCGGGGGGTACACAGATACGCAGTATTTT	CASTLHSGGGYTDTQYF
NA	NA	TRBJ1-1	TRBV5-6	TGTGCCAGCAGCCCACAGAGCCATGTCACTGAAGCTTTCTTT	CASSPQSHVTEAFF
NA	NA	TRBJ2-6	TRBV3-1/TRBV3-2	TGTGCCAGCAGCCCGCGGACACCTAGCTCTGGGGCCAACGTCCTGACTTTC	CASSPRTPSSGANVLTF
NA	NA	TRBJ1-4	TRBV5-1	TGCGCCAGCAGTGCGACAGGAACTAATGAAAAACTGTTTTTT	CASSATGTNEKLFF
NA	once	TRBJ1-1	TRBV29-1	TGCAGCGTTGAAGGGCACCTGAACACTGAAGCTTTCTTT	CSVEGHLNTEAFF
NA	many	TRBJ1-1	TRBV6-5	TGTGCCAGCATAAGTACAGTGACTGAAGCTTTCTTT	CASISTVTEAFF
TRBD1	NA	TRBJ1-2	TRBV4-3	TGCGCCAGCAGCCTAGGGACAGGGAGGTCTTGGGGCCTATATGGCTACACCTTC	CASSLGTGRSWGLYGYTF
TRBD2	few	TRBJ2-3	TRBV3-1/TRBV3-2	TGTGCCAGCAGCCAAGTTAGCGGGAGAGATACGCAGTATTTT	CASSQVSGRDTQYF
NA	NA	TRBJ2-7	TRBV2	TGTGCCAGCAGGCCCGAGGGGGGGATGTTGTACTTC	CASRPEGGMLYF
NA	NA	TRBJ1-5	TRBV4-3	TGCGCCAGCAGCCAAGAGCGGTTCCAGCCCCAGCATTTT	CASSQERFQPQHF